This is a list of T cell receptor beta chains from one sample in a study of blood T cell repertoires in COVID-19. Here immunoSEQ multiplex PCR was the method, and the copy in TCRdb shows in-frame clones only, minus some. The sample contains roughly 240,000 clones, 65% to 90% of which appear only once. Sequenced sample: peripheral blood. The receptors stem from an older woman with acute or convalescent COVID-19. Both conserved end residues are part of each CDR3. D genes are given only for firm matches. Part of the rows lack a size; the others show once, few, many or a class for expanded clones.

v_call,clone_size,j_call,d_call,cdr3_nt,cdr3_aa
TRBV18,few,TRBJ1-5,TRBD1,TGTGCCAGCTCACTACAGGGGGGAGGCAATCAGCCCCAGCATTTT,CASSLQGGGNQPQHF
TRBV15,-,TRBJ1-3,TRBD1,TGTGCCACCAGCGCCGACAGGGGGCCTGGAAACACCATATATTTT,CATSADRGPGNTIYF
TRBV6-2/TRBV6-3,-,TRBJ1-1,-,TGTGCCAGCAGTTATGGAGGGGCTGTTCTGAACACTGAAGCTTTCTTT,CASSYGGAVLNTEAFF
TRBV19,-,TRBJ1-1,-,TGTGCCAGTAGTGTGGACATGAACACTGAAGCTTTCTTT,CASSVDMNTEAFF
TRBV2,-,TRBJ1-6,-,TGTGCCAGCTTGTTATATACAGCTCTCTCCTATAATTCACCCCTCCACTTT,CASLLYTALSYNSPLHF
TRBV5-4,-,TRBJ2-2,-,TGTGCCACCCGAGGGCAGAACACCGGGGAGCTGTTTTTT,CATRGQNTGELFF
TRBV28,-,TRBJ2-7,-,TGTGCCAGCAGTGTTTGGAGCGACGAGCAGTACTTC,CASSVWSDEQYF
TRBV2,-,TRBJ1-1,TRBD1,TGTGCCAGCAGTGAGGACAGGGCAGAAGCTTTCTTT,CASSEDRAEAFF
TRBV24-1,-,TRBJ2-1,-,TGTGCCACCAGTGACACCGACGGGAGCTCCTACAATGAGCAGTTCTTC,CATSDTDGSSYNEQFF
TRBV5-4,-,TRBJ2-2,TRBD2,TGTGCCAGCAGCTCCTCGGGGAGGGCCACCGGGGAGCTGTTTTTT,CASSSSGRATGELFF
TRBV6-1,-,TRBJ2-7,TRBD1,TGTGCCAGCAGTGAACGAGGGGGCCACGAGCAGTACTTC,CASSERGGHEQYF
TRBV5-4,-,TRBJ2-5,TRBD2,TGTGCCAGCAGCCGAGAGACTAGCCCTCTCGAGACCCAGTACTTC,CASSRETSPLETQYF
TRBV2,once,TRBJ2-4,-,TGTGCCAGCAGTGAAAGTAGTGTTAGCAAAAACATTCAGTACTTC,CASSESSVSKNIQYF
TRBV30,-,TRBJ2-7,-,TGTGCCTGGATCGCTAAACAGGCAGCCTACTCCTACGAGCAGTACTTC,CAWIAKQAAYSYEQYF
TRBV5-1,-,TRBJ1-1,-,TGCGCCAGCAGCTTAACTGCTAACACTGAAGCTTTCTTT,CASSLTANTEAFF
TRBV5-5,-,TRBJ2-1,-,TGTGCCAGCAGCCCGGCCGGCGGGGCCAACTACAATGAGCAGTTCTTC,CASSPAGGANYNEQFF
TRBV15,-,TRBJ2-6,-,TGTGCCACCAGCAGAGTAGAACGGAGCTCTGGGGCCAACGTCCTGACTTTC,CATSRVERSSGANVLTF
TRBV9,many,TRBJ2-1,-,TGTGCCAGCAGCGTGTTCCAGGGGACCAATGAGCAGTTCTTC,CASSVFQGTNEQFF
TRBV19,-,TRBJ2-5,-,TGTGCCAGTAGTATTATGCGGGGAGAGACCCAGTACTTC,CASSIMRGETQYF
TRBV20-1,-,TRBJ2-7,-,TGCAGTGCTAGTTTTAGCGGTGGCTTTGAGCAGTACTTC,CSASFSGGFEQYF
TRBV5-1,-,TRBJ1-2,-,TGCGCCAGCAGCCCGGACAGATATTATGGCTACACCTTC,CASSPDRYYGYTF
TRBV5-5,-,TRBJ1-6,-,TGTGCCAGCAGCTTGGAGGCAGGGGATTCACCCCTCCACTTT,CASSLEAGDSPLHF
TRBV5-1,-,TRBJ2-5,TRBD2,TGCGCCAGCAGCTTAGAAGCTAGCGGGTCAAGCCTTGAGACCCAGTACTTC,CASSLEASGSSLETQYF
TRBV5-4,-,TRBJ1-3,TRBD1,TGTGCCAGCAGCCCAGGGGGGACTGGAAACACCATATATTTT,CASSPGGTGNTIYF
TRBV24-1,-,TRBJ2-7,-,TGTGCCACCAGTGATTCATACGAGCAGTACTTC,CATSDSYEQYF
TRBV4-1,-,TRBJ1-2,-,TGCGCCAGCAGCCAGGGGGGGGCAGTAATCGATGGCTACACCTTC,CASSQGGAVIDGYTF
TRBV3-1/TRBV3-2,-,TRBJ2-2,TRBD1,TGTGCCAGCAGCCAAGCTACAGGGGCCCGCAACACCGGGGAGCTGTTTTTT,CASSQATGARNTGELFF
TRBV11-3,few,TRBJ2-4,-,TGTGCCAGCAGCTTGTACAGGGAAGGGATTCAGTACTTC,CASSLYREGIQYF
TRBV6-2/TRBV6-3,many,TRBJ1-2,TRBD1,TGTGCCAGCAGTGACAGGGAAAGGGGCTATGGCTACACCTTC,CASSDRERGYGYTF
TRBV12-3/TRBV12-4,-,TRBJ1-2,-,TGTGCCAGCAGTCCTGGGGAGTCAGATGGCTACACCTTC,CASSPGESDGYTF
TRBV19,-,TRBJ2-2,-,TGTGCCAGTAGACACGAACCGAACACCGGGGAGCTGTTTTTT,CASRHEPNTGELFF
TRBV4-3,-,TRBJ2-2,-,TGCGCCAGCAGCCAAGATAGGCTAGCCAGCGGGGAGCTGTTTTTT,CASSQDRLASGELFF
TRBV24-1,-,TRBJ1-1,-,TGTGCCACCAGTACGGGGGGGACTGAAGCTTTCTTT,CATSTGGTEAFF
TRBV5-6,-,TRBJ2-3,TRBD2,TGTGCCAGCACCACTTGGGGGGGAACAGATACGCAGTATTTT,CASTTWGGTDTQYF
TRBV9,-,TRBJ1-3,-,TGTGCCAGCAGCATGGACAGTTCCTCTGGAAACACCATATATTTT,CASSMDSSSGNTIYF
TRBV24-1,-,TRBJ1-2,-,TGTGCCACCAGTGGTCTTTATGGCTACACCTTC,CATSGLYGYTF
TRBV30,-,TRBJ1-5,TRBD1,TGTGCCTGGGCAAAACAGGGGACAAATCAGCCCCAGCATTTT,CAWAKQGTNQPQHF
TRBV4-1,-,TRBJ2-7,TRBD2,TGCGCCAGCAGCCAAGATCGGGGGGGCGCCTACGAGCAGTACTTC,CASSQDRGGAYEQYF
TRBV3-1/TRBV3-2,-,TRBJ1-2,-,TGTGCCAGCTCTCACAGCTATGGCTACACCTTC,CASSHSYGYTF
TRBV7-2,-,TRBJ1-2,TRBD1,TGTGCCAGCACCCCGGGACAGATCTATGGCTACACCTTC,CASTPGQIYGYTF
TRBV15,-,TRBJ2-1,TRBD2,TGTGCCACCAGCAGAGATCGACTAGCGGGGGGGCCAAACAATGAGCAGTTCTTC,CATSRDRLAGGPNNEQFF
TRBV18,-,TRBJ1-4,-,TGTGCCAGCTCACCAAGGACAGCCATTAATGAAAAACTGTTTTTT,CASSPRTAINEKLFF
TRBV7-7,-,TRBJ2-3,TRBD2,TGTGCTAGCAGCGCCGGGGGGGCAGATACGCAGTATTTT,CASSAGGADTQYF
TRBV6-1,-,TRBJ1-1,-,TGTGCCAGCAGTGAAGACCGACAGCTGGTGAACACTGAAGCTTTCTTT,CASSEDRQLVNTEAFF
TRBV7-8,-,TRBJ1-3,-,TGTGCCAGCAGACCAGGACTCGCGAGCTCTGGAAACACCATATATTTT,CASRPGLASSGNTIYF
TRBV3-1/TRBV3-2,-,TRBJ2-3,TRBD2,TGTGCCAGCAGGCCGACTAGCGGGGGAACAGATACGCAGTATTTT,CASRPTSGGTDTQYF